The entry that follows covers one T cell receptor (beta chain) sequence. Its target is unknown. These data are taken from a study of T cells in Graves' hyperthyroidism and ophthalmopathy. General study findings and limits: Most thyroid clonotypes expanded above 0.001 were also detected in blood.

Trimming removed 3 bases at V and 3 bases at J, with 11 bases between. Per germline, CDR1 SGHVS and CDR2 FQNEAQ. This CDR3 has 15 amino acids. TCR beta CDR3 region amplification was performed from RNA transcripts. The HTBI primer set served for first-round RT-PCR of the TCR CDR3. TCRdb processed the multiplex PCR reads anew with MiXCR; each CDR3 protein has one entry. The sample has around 210,000 distinct CDR3 sequences, about 17% seen once. The sample taken for sequencing was blood. The clonotype originates from a woman in her fifties or sixties with Graves' hyperthyroidism. V gene TRBV7-8 combines with J gene TRBJ1-4; no clear D gene. The chain's CDR3 is CASSFTADSNEKLFF. CDR3 coding DNA: TGTGCCAGCAGCTTCACCGCGGATTCTAATGAAAAACTGTTTTTT. The full variable domain, its missing parts supplied by reference TRBV7-8 and TRBJ1-4, is GAGVSQSPRYKVAKRGQDVALRCDPISGHVSLFWYQQALGQGPEFLTYFQNEAQLDKSGLPSDRFFAERPEGSVSTLKIQRTQQEDSAVYLCASSFTADSNEKLFFGSGTQLSVL.